The 16 T cell receptor beta chains given below trace back to one sample, sequenced in a study of cytomegalovirus exposure and HLA in healthy donors. With 60 Vbeta and 13 Jbeta primers, the PCR was carried out. Generated by immunoSEQ multiplex PCR, the TCRdb table keeps only in-frame clones and is missing some. The sample has some 150,000 clones, approximately 80% seen once. The specimen sequenced was PBMCs. These receptors originate from a male donor in good health and CMV-seronegative.

Only a few counts were recorded for this clone. This chain joins TRBV30 and TRBJ2-3, with D possibly TRBD2 on 6 matching bases. The CDR3 spans 14 residues. Trimming stripped 1 base from V and 2 bases from J, with 10 bases between. Germline values: CDR1 GTSNPN, CDR2 SVGIG (reference sequence). The CDR3, as DNA: TGTGCCTGGAGTGACGCGGGATTCACAGATACGCAGTATTTT. Translating it yields CAWSDAGFTDTQYF.

The V and J genes are TRBV13 and TRBJ1-2; D is ambiguous. The ends were cut back, 5 bases at V and 3 bases at J, with 13 bases in the middle. This CDR3 has 14 residues. The germline CDR1 and CDR2 sequences are PRHDT and FYEKMQ (reference sequence). In nucleotides, the CDR3 is TGTGCCAGCAGCCTCCCGGGTGTCTACTATGGCTACACCTTC. Translated: CASSLPGVYYGYTF. The variable domain in full, completed from reference TRBV13 and TRBJ1-2, reads AAGVIQSPRHLIKEKRETATLKCYPIPRHDTVYWYQQGPGQDPQFLISFYEKMQSDKGSIPDRFSAQQFSDYHSELNMSSLELGDSALYFCASSLPGVYYGYTFGSGTRLTVV.

The rearrangement joins TRBV4-3 to TRBJ2-7; TRBD1 agrees at 8 bases. Looked up from germline, CDR1 is LGHNA and CDR2 is YSLEER. The length of the CDR3 is 16 residues. J gave up 2 bases and V 0 bases, and 6 bases lay outside the gene matches. This CDR3 is CASSQDRDRGTYEQYF. CDR3 nucleotide sequence: TGCGCCAGCAGCCAAGATCGCGACAGGGGAACCTACGAGCAGTACTTC.

This clone has just one count. The chain is built from TRBV5-1 and TRBJ1-5; D is uncertain. V was clipped by 1 base and J by 3 bases, with 8 bases between them. The CDR3 covers 14 residues. The germline V gene has CDR1 SGHRS and CDR2 YFSETQ. Written as DNA, the CDR3 is TGCGCCAGCAGCTTGTCGGGAGACAATCAGCCCCAGCATTTT. It yields the protein CASSLSGDNQPQHF.

This sequence joins TRBV2 and TRBJ1-6, with a tentative D call TRBD1 (6 bases). Germline V CDR1 and CDR2: SNHLY, FYNNEI. CDR3 size: 14 residues. Trimming took 7 bases from V and 6 from J, leaving 13 bases between them. CDR3 sequence: CASTPTGINSPLHF. The CDR3 bases are TGTGCCAGCACCCCGACAGGAATTAATTCACCCCTCCACTTT. Filled out from reference TRBV2 and TRBJ1-6, the complete variable domain reads EPEVTQTPSHQVTQMGQEVILRCVPISNHLYFYWYRQILGQKVEFLVSFYNNEISEKSEIFDDQFSVERPDGSNFTLKIRSTKLEDSAMYFCASTPTGINSPLHFGNGTRLTVT.

This clone has just a few counts. V is TRBV7-9 and J is TRBJ1-1; D gene uncertain. Germline CDR1 SEHNR, CDR2 FQNEAQ (reference sequence). With 1 base removed from V and 6 bases from J, the gap between germline ends came to 9 bases. The CDR3 is 13 residues long. The CDR3 sequence is CASSLEGSAEAFF. CDR3 DNA: TGTGCCAGCAGCTTAGAAGGGAGCGCTGAAGCTTTCTTT.

The chain couples TRBV9 to TRBJ2-1; the D is unclear. The CDR3 is 13 amino acids. From germline, CDR1 is SGDLS and CDR2 YYNGEE. Trimming cost V 3 bases and J 7 bases, with 11 bases left between them. The CDR3 coding sequence is TGTGCCAGCAGCGAACGGGTTTTGAATGAGCAGTTCTTC. Translated: CASSERVLNEQFF.

This clone was seen more than once but under ten times. The V and J genes are TRBV7-6 and TRBJ2-7, with 7 bases matching TRBD1. Per germline, CDR1 SGHVS and CDR2 FNYEAQ. With V trimmed by 5 bases and J by 5 bases, 12 bases remained unmatched. The CDR3 totals 15 residues. In DNA form, the CDR3 reads TGTGCCAGCAGCCCCCGCCCGGCAGGGGGAGACGAGCAGTACTTC. Its translation: CASSPRPAGGDEQYF.

This chain uses TRBV2 with TRBJ1-5; D gene ambiguous. The ends were cut back, 2 bases at V and 4 bases at J, with 6 bases in the middle. Per the germline V gene, CDR1 is SNHLY and CDR2 is FYNNEI. The CDR3 extends over 13 amino acids. CDR3 protein: CASSESVNQPQHF. CDR3 in DNA: TGTGCCAGCAGTGAATCAGTAAATCAGCCCCAGCATTTT. Drawing the rest from reference TRBV2 and TRBJ1-5, the complete variable domain is EPEVTQTPSHQVTQMGQEVILRCVPISNHLYFYWYRQILGQKVEFLVSFYNNEISEKSEIFDDQFSVERPDGSNFTLKIRSTKLEDSAMYFCASSESVNQPQHFGDGTRLSIL.

The J gene is TRBJ1-6, the V gene TRBV27, with D perhaps TRBD1 (6 bases). V shed 3 bases and J shed 7 bases, with 19 bases lying between them. The CDR3 sequence is 17 residues long. The germline CDR1 and CDR2 sequences are MNHEY and SMNVEV (reference sequence). The CDR3 DNA reads TGTGCCAGCAGTTTTCTCTCGCCCACAGGGCGAAATTCACCCCTCCACTTT. It yields the protein CASSFLSPTGRNSPLHF.

This clone came up a few times. This chain's CDR3 is CASSFGTATDTQYF. Here the CDR3 DNA reads TGTGCCAGCAGCTTTGGGACAGCAACAGATACGCAGTATTTT. The rearrangement uses TRBV7-7 and TRBJ2-3; 7 nucleotides match TRBD1. The CDR3 totals 14 residues. Per germline, CDR1 SSHAT and CDR2 FNYEAQ (reference sequence). V shed 3 bases and J 3 bases; nucleotides not matched to a gene: 3.

V gene TRBV5-6 combines with J gene TRBJ1-2; D is uncertain. Germline assignment: CDR1 SGHDT and CDR2 YYEEEE. V gave up 0 bases and J gave up 4 bases, with 13 bases separating them. The CDR3 loop spans 15 amino acids. The CDR3 reads CASSLGGGNFYGYTF. CDR3 in DNA: TGTGCCAGCAGCTTGGGGGGAGGGAACTTCTATGGCTACACCTTC.

A word on this clone: At one end the junction does not follow the germline gene, possibly because of a read error. The chain uses TRBV19 and TRBJ1-2; tentative D call: TRBD1 (6 bases). Germline CDR1 LNHDA, CDR2 SQIVND (reference sequence). This CDR3 is built from 15 residues. CDR3 bases: TGTGCCAGTAGTGAGACCTGGACAGCTAAATATGGCTACACCTTC. As protein: CASSETWTAKYGYTF.

This clone occurred a few times. CDR3 nucleotides: TGCGCCAGCAGGACAATTTTCCAGAACACTGAAGCTTTCTTT. Translated, it gives CASRTIFQNTEAFF. The J gene is TRBJ1-1, the V gene TRBV4-1, with D uncertain. Germline V lookup: CDR1 MGHRA, CDR2 YSYEKL. The CDR3 length is 14 residues. V was trimmed by 6 bases and J by 1 base, leaving 12 bases between them.

The genes are TRBV10-2 and TRBJ1-6; weak D call: TRBD1 (5 bases). The CDR3 totals 13 residues. CDR1 is WSHSY and CDR2 is SAAADI in the germline V gene. Trimming removed 6 bases at V and 4 bases at J, with 7 bases between. Written as DNA, the CDR3 is TGCGCCAGCAGGGACATTTATAATTCACCCCTCCACTTT. Translation: CASRDIYNSPLHF.

The V and J genes are TRBV5-4 and TRBJ1-1; D possibly corresponds to TRBD1 (5 bases). The CDR3 extends over 15 amino acids. V lost 7 bases to trimming and J lost 1 base, with 17 bases between them. Germline V gene data show CDR1 as SGHNT and CDR2 as YYREEE (reference sequence). The CDR3 loop is CASGGAEGRNTEAFF. The CDR3 bases are TGTGCCAGCGGAGGGGCCGAGGGGAGGAACACTGAAGCTTTCTTT.